This note documents a single T cell receptor (beta chain) sequence. Its matching antigen is unknown. This CDR3 spans 16 amino acids. The V and J ends lost 5 bases and 7 bases respectively, with 21 bases between them. Germline V lookup: CDR1 MDHEN, CDR2 SYDVKM. Specified treatment: approximately nine-day PBMC culture with coronavirus spike peptide pools or control peptides (ViraFEST assay). The sample is drawn from a study of vaccination and CD4 T cells after COVID-19. Sequenced with the Oncomine TCR Beta short-read assay was DNA taken from cultured CD4+ T cells. TCRdb independently ran MiXCR on the PCR reads; one entry per CDR3 protein. Of approximately 19,000 distinct CDR3 sequences in the sample, about two thirds are singletons; the top ten hold 4.5% to 7%.

This TCR was sampled from a human donor who had recovered from COVID-19. The sequenced sample was CD4+ T cells from blood, cultured in vitro. The genes are TRBV28 and TRBJ1-5; TRBD1 is a possible D gene (5 bases). The CDR3 DNA sequence: TGTGCCAGCAGTCCCCTAGGTAGAGGGGCGGCACAGCCCCAGCATTTT. Translation gives CASSPLGRGAAQPQHF.